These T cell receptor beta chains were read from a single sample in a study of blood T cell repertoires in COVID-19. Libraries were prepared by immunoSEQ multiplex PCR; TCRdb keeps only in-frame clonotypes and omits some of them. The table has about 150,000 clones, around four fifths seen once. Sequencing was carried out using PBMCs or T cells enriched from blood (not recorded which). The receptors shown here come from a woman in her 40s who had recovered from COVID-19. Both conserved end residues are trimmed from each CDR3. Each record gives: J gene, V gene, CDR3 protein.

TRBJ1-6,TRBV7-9,ASSLVLDSSYNSPLH
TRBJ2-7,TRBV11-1,ASSLGSSYEQY
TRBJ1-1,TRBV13,ASSPRLEGTEAF
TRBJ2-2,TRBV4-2,ASSQASENTGELF
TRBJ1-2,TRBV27,ASSLRGADGYT
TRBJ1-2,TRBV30,AWSRDTRSPSGDGYT
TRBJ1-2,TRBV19,ASSRTRGYGYT
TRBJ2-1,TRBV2,ASSRDRGSNEQF
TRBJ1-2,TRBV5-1,ASSLGDRGSWSYGYT
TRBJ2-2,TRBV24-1,ATSDPRTGNTGELF
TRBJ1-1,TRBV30,AWSVYWNTEAF
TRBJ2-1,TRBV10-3,ASSPSSPDNEQF
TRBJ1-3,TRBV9,ASSVEGVPNTIY
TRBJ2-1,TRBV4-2,ASRLSHNEQF
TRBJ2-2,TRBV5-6,ASSFEGTGELF
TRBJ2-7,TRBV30,AWSVTLLAGTGTYEQY
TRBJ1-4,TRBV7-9,ASSPFPPSGGKLF
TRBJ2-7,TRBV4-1,ASSDKREDEQY
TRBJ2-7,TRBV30,AWSSGGYEQY
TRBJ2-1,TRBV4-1,ASSQDDTGNYNEQF
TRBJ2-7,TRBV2,ASRDRGYGEQY
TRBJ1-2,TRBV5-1,ASSLDRTGLR
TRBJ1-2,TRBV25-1,ASSEALDSYGYT
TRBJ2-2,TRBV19,ASSIWRVNTGELF
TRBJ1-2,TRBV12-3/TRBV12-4,ASSRIEEYGYT
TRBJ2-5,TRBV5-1,ASSSGLAGRVFQETQY
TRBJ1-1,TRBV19,ASSMTGGTTEAF
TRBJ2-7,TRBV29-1,SVARGRESKQY
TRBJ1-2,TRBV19,ASSLQDTGYT
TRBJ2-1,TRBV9,ASSAQTLVDEQF
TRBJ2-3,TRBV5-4,ASSLVLPGDTQY
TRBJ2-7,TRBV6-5,ASSYSPRYLNEQY
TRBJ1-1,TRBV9,ASTALSTGEAF
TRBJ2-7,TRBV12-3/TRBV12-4,ASSPGTYEQY
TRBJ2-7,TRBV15,ATSRNRGHSYEQY
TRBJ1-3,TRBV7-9,ASSLQAGPLSGNTIY
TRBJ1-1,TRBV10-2,ASSEIQGVAF
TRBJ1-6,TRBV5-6,ASSLGQGDNSPLH
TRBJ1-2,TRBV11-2,ASSSDRGGPGGYT
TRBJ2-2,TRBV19,ASSRGLAGGPTGELF